This passage covers 4 T cell receptor beta chains from one sample sequenced in a study of breast tumors, draining lymph nodes, adjacent tissues. Axillary draining lymph nodes of breast cancer patients supplied the node samples. MiXCR, run by TCRdb on the multiplex PCR reads, gives a single entry per CDR3 protein. Counted here are about 230,000 distinct CDR3 sequences, roughly 32% occurring once; the ten biggest clones make up 1.4%. The material sequenced was axillary lymph node tissue. These receptors all come from a female donor with breast cancer. Some clones in this sample may be carry-over from other donors' samples.

This clonotype came up many times. The gene calls are TRBV7-9 and TRBJ2-2, with 11 bases that match TRBD2. Germline V gives CDR1 SEHNR, CDR2 FQNEAQ (reference sequence). The CDR3 extends over 15 amino acids. The CDR3 loop reads CARSSGRLDTGELFF. CDR3 sequence (DNA): TGTGCTCGGTCTAGCGGGAGGCTGGACACCGGGGAGCTGTTTTTT.

In its sample, this clonotype was seen many times. The rearrangement links TRBV5-1 to TRBJ2-7; maybe TRBD2 (6 bases). This CDR3 has 15 amino acids. Germline V CDR1 and CDR2: SGHRS, YFSETQ. V lost 0 bases to trimming and J lost 4 bases, with 14 bases between them. CDR3 region: CASSLGTGVVYEQYF. In DNA, the CDR3 is TGCGCCAGCAGCTTGGGAACGGGGGTGGTTTACGAGCAGTACTTC.

Remarks on this clonotype: Germline and junction disagree at one end, which may indicate a read error. The J gene is TRBJ2-3, the V gene TRBV9, with TRBD2 matching over 7 bases. This CDR3 is 14 amino acids long. Germline CDR1 reads SGDLS; CDR2 reads YYNGEE. This chain's CDR3 is CANSALGGIDTLYF. The DNA for the CDR3 is TGTGCCAACAGCGCCCTGGGGGGGATAGATACGCTGTATTTT.

This clonotype was observed at least ten times. The chain joins TRBV19 to TRBJ2-2; D is perhaps TRBD1 or TRBD2 (6 bases each). The CDR3 is 14 residues long. Germline CDR1 is LNHDA and CDR2 is SQIVND (reference sequence). With 5 bases removed from V and 7 bases from J, the gap between germline ends came to 14 bases. The CDR3 loop is CASSDTGRGGELFF. As DNA, the CDR3 is TGTGCCAGTAGTGATACAGGGCGGGGCGGGGAGCTGTTTTTT.